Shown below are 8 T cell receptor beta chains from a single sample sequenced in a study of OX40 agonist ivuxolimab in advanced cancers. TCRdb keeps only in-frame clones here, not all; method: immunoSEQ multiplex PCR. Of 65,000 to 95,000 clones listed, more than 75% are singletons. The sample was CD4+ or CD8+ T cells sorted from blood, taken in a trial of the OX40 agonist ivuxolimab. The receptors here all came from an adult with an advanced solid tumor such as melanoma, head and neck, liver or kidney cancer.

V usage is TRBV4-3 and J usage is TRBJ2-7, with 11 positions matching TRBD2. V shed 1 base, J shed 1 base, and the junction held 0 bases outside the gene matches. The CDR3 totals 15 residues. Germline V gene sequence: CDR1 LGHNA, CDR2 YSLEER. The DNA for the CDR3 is TGCGCCAGCAGCCAAGGACTAGCGGGGTCCTACGAGCAGTACTTC. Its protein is CASSQGLAGSYEQYF.

The CDR3: CATTQGAGGYTF. CDR3 in DNA: TGTGCCACCACACAGGGGGCTGGTGGCTACACCTTC. V is TRBV6-5 and J is TRBJ1-2, with 9 bases identical to TRBD1. V lost 10 bases to trimming and J lost 7 bases; unmatched junction nucleotides: 7. The CDR3 consists of 12 residues. From germline, CDR1 is MNHEY and CDR2 SVGAGI.

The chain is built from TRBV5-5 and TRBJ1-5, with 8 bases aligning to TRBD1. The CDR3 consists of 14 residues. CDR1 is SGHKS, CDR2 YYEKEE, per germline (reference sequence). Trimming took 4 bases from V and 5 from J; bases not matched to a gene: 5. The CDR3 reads CASSPRGQDQPQHF. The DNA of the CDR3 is TGTGCCAGCAGCCCCCGGGGACAGGATCAGCCCCAGCATTTT.

In DNA form, the CDR3 reads TGTGCCAGCAGCTTAGAGGGAGGACGCGGCTACACCTTC. It translates to CASSLEGGRGYTF. The gene calls are TRBV7-3 and TRBJ1-2; no clear D. There are 13 residues in the CDR3. Germline loops: CDR1 SGHTA, CDR2 FQGTGA. Trimming removed 2 bases at V and 8 bases at J, with 12 bases between.

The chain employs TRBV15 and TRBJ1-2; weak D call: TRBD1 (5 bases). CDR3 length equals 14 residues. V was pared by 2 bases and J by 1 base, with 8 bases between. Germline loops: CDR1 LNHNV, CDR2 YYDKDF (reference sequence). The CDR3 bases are TGTGCCACCAGCAGACCAGGGTTTAACTATGGCTACACCTTC. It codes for CATSRPGFNYGYTF.

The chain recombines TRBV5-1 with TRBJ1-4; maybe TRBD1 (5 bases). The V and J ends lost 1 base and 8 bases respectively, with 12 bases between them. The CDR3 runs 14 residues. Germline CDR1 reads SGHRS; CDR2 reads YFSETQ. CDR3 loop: CASSLPGVSEKLFF. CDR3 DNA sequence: TGCGCCAGCAGCTTGCCGGGGGTATCGGAAAAACTGTTTTTT.

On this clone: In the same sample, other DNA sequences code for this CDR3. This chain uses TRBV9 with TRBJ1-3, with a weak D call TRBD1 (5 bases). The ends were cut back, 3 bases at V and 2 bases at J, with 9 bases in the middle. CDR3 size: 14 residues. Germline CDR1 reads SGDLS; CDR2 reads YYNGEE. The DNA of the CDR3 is TGTGCCAGCAGCGCTGGGACGGCTGGAAACACCATATATTTT. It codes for CASSAGTAGNTIYF. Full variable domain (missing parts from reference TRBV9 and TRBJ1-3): DSGVTQTPKHLITATGQRVTLRCSPRSGDLSVYWYQQSLDQGLQFLIQYYNGEERAKGNILERFSAQQFPDLHSELNLSSLELGDSALYFCASSAGTAGNTIYFGEGSWLTVV.

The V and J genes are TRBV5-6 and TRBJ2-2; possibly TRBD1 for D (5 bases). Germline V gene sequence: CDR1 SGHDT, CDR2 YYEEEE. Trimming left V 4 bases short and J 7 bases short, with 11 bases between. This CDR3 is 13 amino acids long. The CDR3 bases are TGTGCCAGCAGCCTCAGGGTTTTCGGGGAGCTGTTTTTT. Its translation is CASSLRVFGELFF.